This TCR beta chain was captured by sequencing in a study of patients and donors after allogeneic stem cell transplantation. TCRdb redid the calling of the RT-PCR reads with MiXCR, one entry per CDR3 protein. The sample has hundreds of thousands of distinct CDR3 sequences; around 16% are singletons. The CDR3 has 17 residues. V was cut by 5 bases and J by 6 bases, with 23 bases left in between. From germline, CDR1 is MGHRA and CDR2 YSYEKL. This clonotype was recorded at least ten times. The chain joins TRBV4-1 to TRBJ2-4; D is perhaps TRBD2 (7 bases). The clonotype originates from a human donor who was either an allogeneic HSCT recipient or a stem cell or donor lymphocyte infusion donor (not recorded which). It is not recorded whose cells these are; they may come from a transplant donor. Sequencing was done on a sample of blood, either unsorted or a sorted T cell fraction (not recorded which). DNA for the CDR3: TGCGCCAGCAGCAACAAGGAAGGGGGGGCCCTACTAAACATTCAGTACTTC. It encodes CASSNKEGGALLNIQYF.